This note documents a single TCR beta chain sequence. Antigen: not known. It was with 60 Vbeta and 13 Jbeta primers that the PCR ran. TCRdb's copy holds only in-frame clones and misses some; the assay was immunoSEQ multiplex PCR. The sample holds approximately 98,000 clones, around 67% seen once. The data were obtained in a study of cytomegalovirus exposure and HLA in healthy donors. At the level of the study: HLA-typed donors were the source of tens of millions of unique TCRs held in an early data release. Overall study results and limits: Later genetic work tied a missense DCLRE1C variant to beta-chain V and J trimming. Differences between HLA loci emerged in a later analysis of TCR association rates, with DRB1 most and HLA-C fewest. Highly shared sequence variants in one cluster were likely a sequencing artifact.

The V and J ends lost 6 bases and 3 bases, in that order; junction bases with no gene match: 7. Germline lookup yields CDR1 LNHDA and CDR2 SQIVND (reference sequence). The CDR3 totals 14 residues. This chain connects TRBV19 to TRBJ2-7; 8 nucleotides align to TRBD1. The clonotype originates from a male donor in good health and CMV-seronegative. The specimen sequenced was PBMCs. In DNA form, the CDR3 reads TGTGCCAGTAGAACTACAGGGGGAGGCTACGAGCAGTACTTC. This sequence encodes CASRTTGGGYEQYF.